These 16 T cell receptor delta chains share one sample of origin, sequenced in a study of γδ T cells in repeated Plasmodium falciparum infection. Gammadelta T cells were flow-sorted from PBMC into Vgamma9/Vdelta2+ and Vdelta2-negative populations for bulk analysis. TCRdb called clones anew from the multiplex PCR reads with CATT. The data show roughly 93,000 delta-chain clones, less than 1% seen once. The sequenced sample consisted of gamma-delta T cells from blood. These receptors originate from a pool of human donors (malaria-infected and uninfected, not separated).

In this sample, this clone turned up a few times. The protein recorded in TCRdb matches a much larger clone and deviates from this DNA's translation at residue 12, suggesting a read error; the protein here is obtained by translating the DNA. This chain connects TRDV1 to TRDJ1, with TRDD3 matching over 10 bases. Matching the DNA to germline supplied the J gene, which TCRdb does not give. Looked up from germline, CDR1 is TSWWSYY and CDR2 is QGS. The length of the CDR3 is 25 residues. Trimming removed 2 bases from V and 1 base from J; junction bases left unmatched: 31. The CDR3 is CALGEIRNQPEGGVLGDFPTDKLIF. The CDR3 bases are TGTGCTCTTGGGGAAATTAGAAATCAGCCAGAAGGGGGCGTACTGGGGGATTTCCCCACCGATAAACTCATCTTT.

Details on this clone: TCRdb records a much larger clone's protein for this DNA, with a difference at residue 15 that likely arises from a read error; the protein given is the translation of the DNA. This chain links TRDV1 with TRDJ1; 8 bases match TRDD3. The J gene, missing from TCRdb, was assigned here through DNA to germline matching. Trimming took 0 bases from V and 1 from J; bases not matched to a gene: 22. The germline V gene has CDR1 TSWWSYY and CDR2 QGS. This CDR3 has 22 residues. The CDR3 loop reads CALGELGSGGRVGGVRTDKLIF. CDR3 coding DNA: TGTGCTCTTGGGGAACTAGGTTCTGGGGGACGTGTAGGGGGGGTACGCACCGATAAACTCATCTTT.

Concerning this clone: For this DNA, TCRdb reports the protein of a much larger clone, which diverges at residues 7 and 13, most likely from a read error; the protein presented here is translated directly from the DNA. This sequence joins TRDV2 and TRDJ2, with D unclear. Germline V gene sequence: CDR1 GEAIGNYY, CDR2 EKD. CDR3 size: 16 residues. The CDR3 is CACDKVEIGKAARLFF. Here the CDR3 DNA reads TGTGCCTGTGACAAAGTGGAGATAGGAAAGGCAGCACGACTCTTCTTT.

This clone has only a few counts. This likely traces to a read error, being one base from a far larger clone. Other DNA sequences in this sample translate to the same CDR3. The V gene call reads TRDV1; no J gene was called; TRDD3, the table's D call, was not compared with the DNA. The germline V gene has CDR1 TSWWSYY and CDR2 QGS. CDR3 length equals 19 residues. As DNA, the CDR3 is TGTGCTCCCCCGCTGTACTGGGGGATAGGGCGAGGTTCTACCGATAAACTCATCTTC. This translates into CAPPLYWGIGRGSTDKLIF.

This clone showed up many times. The chain recombines TRDV1 with TRDJ1; the match to TRDD3 covers 7 bases. The CDR3 extends over 17 amino acids. The germline gives CDR1 TSWWSYY, CDR2 QGS. CDR3 bases: TGTGCCCCCCACCGGGGGGATTTAGGAAAGTACACCGATAAACTCATCTTT. Translating gives CAPHRGDLGKYTDKLIF.

Remarks on this clone: A far larger clone is only one base removed, so a read error is likely. Within the sample, other DNA sequences also encode this same CDR3. The J gene is TRDJ1, the V gene TRDV2, with 8 bases identical to TRDD3. The J gene was not available in TCRdb and was assigned here by matching the DNA to germline segments. CDR3 length: 23 amino acids. The J segment lost 0 bases and the V segment lost 6 bases, leaving 32 bases of the junction unmatched. Germline-derived CDR1 and CDR2 are GEAIGNYY and EKD. CDR3 nucleotides: TGTGCCTGTACCCCTCCGACGGCTTTTCTAGGCTGGGGGAGCTCTCGGTACACCGATAAACTCATCTTT. Its protein product is CACTPPTAFLGWGSSRYTDKLIF.

This clone has ten or more counts. At one boundary the junction diverges from the germline segment, which might be a read error. Other DNA sequences in the same sample also yield this CDR3. This rearrangement joins TRDV1 to TRDJ1, with 7 bases fitting TRDD2. The CDR3 loop spans 22 amino acids. The germline gives CDR1 TSWWSYY, CDR2 QGS. The CDR3 region is CALGESSSYRSLMGPPTDKLIF. The DNA of the CDR3 is TGTGCTCTCGGGGAATCCTCTTCCTATCGGTCGCTTATGGGTCCCCCTACCGATAAACTCATCTTT.

This clone was picked up a small number of times. Only one base separates this from a far larger clonotype, so it likely reflects a read error. Distinct nucleotide sequences in the sample also encode this CDR3. The chain has TRDV1 and TRDJ1; 8 positions match TRDD3. Germline values: CDR1 TSWWSYY, CDR2 QGS. The length of the CDR3 is 14 residues. CDR3 coding DNA: TGTGCTCTCCTACGTCCCTGGGGGACCGACAAACTCATCTTT. It specifies CALLRPWGTDKLIF.

This clone came up a few times. The protein given by TCRdb reflects a much larger clone and differs at residue 10 from this DNA's translation, likely from a read error; the protein shown is the DNA's translation. The gene calls are TRDV1 and TRDJ1; perhaps TRDD3 as D (5 bases). Since TCRdb gives no J gene, matching the DNA to germline was used here to assign it. V dropped 1 base and J dropped 0 bases, with 21 bases sitting between them. Germline CDR1 and CDR2: TSWWSYY and QGS. CDR3 size: 19 residues. CDR3 coding DNA: TGTGCTCTTGGGGAACCTATGCTCCCCCCGGGGGTCGACACCGATAAACTCATCTTT. It yields the protein CALGEPMLPPGVDTDKLIF.

This clone was found many times. TCRdb attributes to this sequence the protein of a much larger clone, which differs from the DNA translation at residue 3; a read error is likely, and the protein displayed is translated from the DNA. The chain uses TRDV2 and TRDJ1; TRDD3 matches at 12 bases. Germline V gives CDR1 GEAIGNYY, CDR2 EKD. CDR3 length equals 18 residues. The CDR3 spells CARDPLTGGYSDTDKLIF. The DNA of the CDR3 is TGTGCCCGTGACCCTTTGACTGGGGGATACTCTGACACCGATAAACTCATCTTT.

Notes on this clone: A far larger clone is one base from this, pointing to a likely read error. Other DNA sequences in the same sample also yield this CDR3. This sequence joins TRDV1 and TRDJ1; 13 bases align to TRDD3. The CDR3 is 22 amino acids. Germline CDR1 and CDR2: TSWWSYY and QGS. Unmatched junction bases numbered 22, after V lost 2 bases and J lost 4 bases. The CDR3 loop is CALGEFLRGSVLGDTRGDKLIF. Written as DNA, the CDR3 is TGTGCTCTTGGGGAATTCCTACGGGGATCTGTACTGGGGGATACGCGTGGCGATAAACTCATCTTT.

For this clone: A much larger clone is a single base away; this may be a read error. Other DNA sequences from this sample encode an identical CDR3 as well. The rearrangement joins TRDV2 to TRDJ1; 12 bases are a match to TRDD3. Germline V CDR1 and CDR2: GEAIGNYY, EKD. The CDR3 spans 18 residues. CDR3: CACDSVLGDTKYTDKLIF. The CDR3 coding sequence is TGCGCCTGTGACTCAGTGCTGGGGGATACGAAGTACACCGATAAACTCATCTTT.

This clone was seen more than once but under ten times. The translation of this DNA and the TCRdb protein of a much larger clone differ at residue 6, probably owing to a read error; the protein shown here is translated from the DNA. V and J are TRDV1 and TRDJ1; the D gene is possibly TRDD3 (5 bases). TCRdb gives no J gene; it was assigned here by matching the DNA to germline. The CDR3 length is 19 residues. Germline CDR1 TSWWSYY, CDR2 QGS. Trimming left V 4 bases short and J 1 base short, with 25 bases between. The CDR3 sequence: CALGVYFGHSSYGTDKLIF. In DNA form, the CDR3 reads TGTGCTCTTGGGGTCTATTTCGGACATAGCTCATACGGCACCGATAAACTCATCTTT.

A few counts support this clone. The translation of this DNA and the TCRdb protein of a much larger clone differ at residue 7, probably owing to a read error; the protein shown here is translated from the DNA. The chain couples TRDV1 to TRDJ1; TRDD3 agrees at 13 bases. TCRdb does not report a J gene; here it was assigned by matching the DNA to germline references. The J segment lost 3 bases and the V segment lost 1 base, leaving 8 bases of the junction unmatched. The CDR3 sequence is 18 residues long. CDR1 TSWWSYY and CDR2 QGS come from the germline V gene. The DNA of the CDR3 is TGTGCTCTTGGGGAACGCTTCAACTGGGGGATACGATCCGATAAACTCATCTTT. Translating it yields CALGERFNWGIRSDKLIF.

As for this clone: TCRdb attributes to this sequence the protein of a much larger clone, which differs from the DNA translation at residue 3; a read error is likely, and the protein displayed is translated from the DNA. The chain employs TRDV1 and TRDJ1; D is possibly TRDD3 (6 bases). The J gene is absent in TCRdb and was assigned here via DNA matching to germline. The germline CDR1 and CDR2 sequences are TSWWSYY and QGS. The CDR3 covers 19 residues. The DNA of the CDR3 is TGTGCTCCTGGGGAATGGGGTTTACTTTCGGATACTTCAACTAACAAACTCATCTTT. This gives the protein CAPGEWGLLSDTSTNKLIF.

This clone was picked up a small number of times. This likely stems from a read error, as it lies one base from a far larger clone. Other DNA sequences in the same sample also yield this CDR3. V and J are TRDV1 and TRDJ2; 9 nucleotides align to TRDD3. No J segment appears in TCRdb, so it was assigned here by matching the sequence to germline. CDR1 is TSWWSYY and CDR2 is QGS in the germline V gene. The V segment lost 0 bases and the J segment 0 bases; nucleotides outside the gene matches: 29. The CDR3 consists of 26 residues. In nucleotides, the CDR3 is TGTGCTCTTGGGGAACTAGCGCTTCCTATGAAGCTGGGGGATTCTCCTTCCCTAGCTTTGACAGCACAACTCTTCTTT. Its protein product is CALGELALPMKLGDSPSLALTAQLFF.